These 2 T cell receptor beta chains were sequenced from one sample in a study of T cell responses to AZD1222 COVID-19 vaccine. Method: immunoSEQ multiplex PCR; TCRdb's copy keeps in-frame clones and lacks some. The repertoire holds tens of thousands of clones, with approximately 91% as singletons. The specimen comprised peripheral blood, sampled on day 0 of AZD1222 vaccination. These TCRs come from an adult in good health.

The chain is built from TRBV6-4 and TRBJ2-3; TRBD2 matches at 8 bases. The CDR3 is 15 residues long. In germline, CDR1 is MRHNA, CDR2 SNTAGT. V dropped 7 bases and J dropped 1; count of bases not matched to a gene: 7. CDR3 DNA sequence: TGTGCCAGCAAACTAACTAGCGGAGGCACAGATACGCAGTATTTT. Translation gives CASKLTSGGTDTQYF.

The V call is TRBV6-5, the J call TRBJ2-7, with TRBD1 identical over 7 bases. The CDR3 covers 13 residues. After removal of 2 bases from V and 5 bases from J, the junction contained 3 bases not matched to a gene. Germline V gene data show CDR1 as MNHEY and CDR2 as SVGAGI. The CDR3 region is CASSYRQGHEQYF. The CDR3 DNA reads TGTGCCAGCAGTTACAGACAGGGCCACGAGCAGTACTTC.